In its sample, the clone carrying this TCR beta chain was seen many times. Its specificity is unknown. These data originate in a study of CD8 T cells in ankylosing spondylitis. The study's findings and limits: Some motif variants had been reported before (in reactive arthritis synovial fluid and blood). A motif of roughly eight highly homologous TCR beta variants was seen as apparently characteristic of ankylosing spondylitis blood.

Germline V gene sequence: CDR1 LGHNA, CDR2 YSLEER. The CDR3 spans 15 residues. Unmatched junction bases numbered 3, after V lost 1 base and J lost 7 bases. Scientists made TCR beta libraries using quantitative 5'-RACE with molecular barcodes. MiXCR, applied by TCRdb to the 5' RACE reads, yields one record per CDR3 protein. This sample has 500,000 to 650,000 distinct CDR3 sequences, with approximately 5% found just once. This clonotype was sampled from a male donor with ankylosing spondylitis. The chain couples TRBV4-3 to TRBJ1-5; 11 bases match TRBD1. Sequenced material: blood, either unsorted or a sorted T cell fraction (not recorded which). CDR3 protein: CASSQGTGGGQPQHF. In nucleotides, the CDR3 is TGCGCCAGCAGCCAAGGGACAGGGGGCGGCCAGCCCCAGCATTTT.